The 18 T cell receptor beta chains in this list originate from one sample, sequenced in a study of vaccination and CD4 T cells after COVID-19. Treatment described: roughly 10-day PBMC culture with coronavirus spike peptide pools or control peptides (ViraFEST assay). For these receptors, no antigen is known. The Oncomine TCR Beta short-read assay generated sequence data from the DNA of cultured CD4+ T cells. TCRdb reprocessed the PCR reads with MiXCR, giving one entry per CDR3 protein. The sample lists approximately 22,000 distinct CDR3 sequences; less than 65% were seen once. The specimen comprised CD4+ T cells from blood, cultured in vitro, sampled after SARS-CoV-2 vaccination. The receptor source for this set is a human donor who received a COVID-19 vaccine.

This clonotype was seen only a few times. The V call is TRBV27, the J call TRBJ1-2; no clear D gene. The CDR3 length is 13 residues. The germline V gene has CDR1 MNHEY and CDR2 SMNVEV (reference sequence). V dropped 8 bases and J dropped 8 bases, with 18 bases sitting between them. DNA of the CDR3: TGTGCCAGCCGTGTGGACCCCGCCGGGGGCTACACCTTC. It encodes CASRVDPAGGYTF.

The chain carries TRBV5-1 and TRBJ1-6; 7 bases fit TRBD1. This CDR3 is 17 amino acids long. Looked up from germline, CDR1 is SGHRS and CDR2 is YFSETQ. After removal of 1 base from V and 0 bases from J, the junction contained 4 bases not matched to a gene. CDR3 DNA: TGCGCCAGCAGCTTGAGAAGGGACAGCTCCTATAATTCACCCCTCCACTTT. As protein: CASSLRRDSSYNSPLHF.

J is TRBJ1-2 and V is TRBV12-3 or TRBV12-4; D may be TRBD1 (5 bases). The V end lost 2 bases, the J end lost 8 bases, and 24 bases lay between the germline ends. CDR3 length: 17 residues. The CDR3 sequence is CASSLFPIDSSFRGYTF. The CDR3 nucleotides read TGTGCCAGCAGTTTATTCCCCATCGACAGTAGCTTTAGGGGCTACACCTTC.

The sample holds a few counts of this clonotype. The chain joins TRBV24-1 to TRBJ1-5; no firm D call. Germline V gene data show CDR1 as KGHDR and CDR2 as SFDVKD. The CDR3 length is 20 residues. The V gene lost 9 bases and the J gene lost 4 bases, with 33 bases spanning the gap. CDR3 sequence (DNA): TGTGCCACCGCGGTAATGGGGTCCGGGGTGAGACACGTCGTAAATCAGCCCCAGCATTTT. It codes for CATAVMGSGVRHVVNQPQHF.

The chain combines TRBV5-4 with TRBJ1-2; D call uncertain. V dropped 0 bases and J dropped 6 bases, with 18 bases sitting between them. Germline V gene lookup returns CDR1 SGHNT and CDR2 YYREEE (reference sequence). This CDR3 region has 16 residues. The CDR3 DNA follows: TGTGCCAGCAGCTTGGATAATCGGGCCGGGGAGAATGGCTACACCTTC. Translated: CASSLDNRAGENGYTF.

This sequence joins TRBV5-1 and TRBJ1-1; no clear D. Germline-derived CDR1 and CDR2 are SGHRS and YFSETQ. With 4 bases removed from V and 1 base from J, the gap between germline ends came to 8 bases. The CDR3 consists of 13 residues. For the CDR3, the DNA is TGCGCCAGCAGCCCGACCACGAACACTGAAGCTTTCTTT. Its translation: CASSPTTNTEAFF.

The chain recombines TRBV7-2 with TRBJ2-3, with D unclear. Germline V lookup: CDR1 SGHTA, CDR2 FQGNSA. The CDR3 sequence is 13 residues long. V dropped 2 bases and J dropped 2 bases, with 5 bases sitting between them. The CDR3 loop reads CASSLQLTDTQYF. The CDR3 DNA is TGTGCCAGCAGCTTACAACTCACAGATACGCAGTATTTT.

V is TRBV6-2 or TRBV6-3 and J is TRBJ2-1; 9 bases line up with TRBD2. Germline V gene sequence: CDR1 MNHEY, CDR2 SVGEGT. V shed 6 bases, J shed 8 bases, and the junction held 14 bases outside the gene matches. The CDR3 spans 16 residues. DNA for the CDR3: TGTGCCAGCAGACCACCGGGGGCGGGGGGGCCACATGAGCAGTTCTTC. Its translation: CASRPPGAGGPHEQFF.

This clonotype came up a few times. The rearrangement links TRBV5-1 to TRBJ2-5; D remains ambiguous. CDR1 and CDR2 (germline): SGHRS, YFSETQ. The CDR3 totals 15 residues. Trimming took 4 bases from V and 1 from J, leaving 14 bases between them. CDR3 coding DNA: TGCGCCAGCAGCCCTGTAGGTTTGGGCCAAGAGACCCAGTACTTC. Amino acid sequence: CASSPVGLGQETQYF.

The chain uses TRBV20-1 and TRBJ2-1; no definite D call. V shed 6 bases and J shed 0 bases, with 12 bases lying between them. The V gene's germline CDR1 is DFQATT and CDR2 SNEGSKA (reference sequence). This CDR3 contains 14 residues. The CDR3, as DNA: TGCAGTGCCCCGCGAGGTAGCTCCTACAATGAGCAGTTCTTC. Its translation is CSAPRGSSYNEQFF.

This clonotype was seen a few times. J is TRBJ1-2 and V is TRBV30; D is possibly TRBD1 (6 bases). The CDR3 runs 13 residues. The V gene lost 2 bases and the J gene lost 8 bases, with 15 bases spanning the gap. The V gene's germline CDR1 is GTSNPN and CDR2 SVGIG (reference sequence). CDR3 residues: CAWSRGGIEGYTF. CDR3 bases: TGTGCCTGGAGTCGGGGGGGCATAGAGGGCTACACCTTC.

The rearrangement uses TRBV20-1 and TRBJ2-3, with 13 bases aligning to TRBD2. The length of the CDR3 is 16 residues. Germline CDR1 and CDR2: DFQATT and SNEGSKA (reference sequence). V was clipped by 0 bases and J by 5 bases; unmatched bases: 5. CDR3 DNA: TGCAGTGCTAGAGACACTAGCGGGGGGGCCGGAGATACGCAGTATTTT. This sequence encodes CSARDTSGGAGDTQYF.

The chain employs TRBV19 and TRBJ1-5; possibly TRBD1 for D (5 bases). Trimming left V 2 bases short and J 0 bases short, with 14 bases between. The CDR3 extends over 17 amino acids. Germline CDR1 LNHDA, CDR2 SQIVND (reference sequence). CDR3 coding DNA: TGTGCCAGTAGTATAAAGGGCCGGACATATAGCAATCAGCCCCAGCATTTT. Protein: CASSIKGRTYSNQPQHF.

The chain couples TRBV5-1 to TRBJ1-1; 8 positions agree with TRBD1. CDR1 and CDR2 from the germline V gene are SGHRS and YFSETQ. V dropped 6 bases and J dropped 0; count of bases not matched to a gene: 10. The CDR3 contains 16 residues. CDR3 sequence reads: CASKRQGSMMNTEAFF. CDR3 coding DNA: TGCGCCAGCAAGCGACAGGGGAGTATGATGAACACTGAAGCTTTCTTT. Variable domain in full (rest from reference TRBV5-1 and TRBJ1-1): KAGVTQTPRYLIKTRGQQVTLSCSPISGHRSVSWYQQTPGQGLQFLFEYFSETQRNKGNFPGRFSGRQFSNSRSEMNVSTLELGDSALYLCASKRQGSMMNTEAFFGQGTRLTVV.

The CDR3 loop reads CASSFRTGELFF. In DNA, the CDR3 is TGTGCCAGCAGCTTTAGGACCGGGGAGCTGTTTTTT. V and J are TRBV7-8 and TRBJ2-2; D is ambiguous. The CDR3 loop spans 12 amino acids. Trimming took off 3 bases at V and 5 bases at J, with 4 bases between the two ends. Per germline, CDR1 SGHVS and CDR2 FQNEAQ.

This clonotype has just a few counts. The J gene is TRBJ1-2, the V gene TRBV7-9; no firm D call. Trimming removed 3 bases from V and 6 bases from J, with 14 bases in between. Per germline, CDR1 SEHNR and CDR2 FQNEAQ (reference sequence). The CDR3 length is 14 residues. CDR3 nucleotide sequence: TGTGCCAGCAGCTTGTCGGCGGGTGGGGATGGCTACACCTTC. This translates into CASSLSAGGDGYTF.

V usage is TRBV20-1 and J usage is TRBJ2-7, with 13 bases lining up with TRBD2. There are 14 residues in the CDR3. The V and J ends lost 5 bases and 7 bases, in that order; junction bases with no gene match: 8. Germline values: CDR1 DFQATT, CDR2 SNEGSKA (reference sequence). This CDR3 reads CSASRLAGGREQYF. In DNA form, the CDR3 reads TGCAGTGCTTCTAGACTAGCGGGGGGTCGAGAGCAGTACTTC.

This clonotype was counted between two and nine times. This chain joins TRBV6-2 or TRBV6-3 and TRBJ2-7, with 7 positions matching TRBD1. CDR1 is MNHEY, CDR2 SVGEGT, per germline. This CDR3 has 15 residues. Trimming cost V 7 bases and J 3 bases; bases outside gene matches: 12. The CDR3: CASTTVQGVIYEQYF. CDR3 bases: TGTGCCAGCACCACGGTTCAGGGGGTGATCTACGAGCAGTACTTC.